Sequencing of this TCR beta chain was carried out in a study of blood T cell repertoires in COVID-19. Study-wide background: T cells, B-cell-depleted T cells, or PBMCs supplied cDNA or gDNA.

This CDR3 has 16 residues. With 3 bases removed from V and 0 bases from J, the gap between germline ends came to 12 bases. Germline V gene lookup returns CDR1 SQVTM and CDR2 ANQGSEA. Assignments of participants to cohorts depended upon their own reported clinical history. The repertoire was sequenced with immunoSEQ multiplex PCR; TCRdb's copy has only in-frame clones and lacks some. The sample carries hundreds of thousands of clones, 75% to 90% recorded once. This chain uses TRBV29-1 with TRBJ2-6, with D perhaps matching TRBD2 (5 bases). The sample taken for sequencing was PBMCs or T cells enriched from blood (not recorded which). The source is a middle-aged man who had been exposed to COVID-19. CDR3 region: CSVDIQAGSGANVLTF. CDR3 in DNA: TGCAGCGTTGACATCCAGGCGGGCTCTGGGGCCAACGTCCTGACTTTC. Together with reference TRBV29-1 and TRBJ2-6, the CDR3 gives the full variable domain: SAVISQKPSRDICQRGTSLTIQCQVDSQVTMMFWYRQQPGQSLTLIATANQGSEATYESGFVIDKFPISRPNLTFSTLTVSNMSPEDSSIYLCSVDIQAGSGANVLTFGAGSRLTVL.